The 2 T cell receptor beta chains below were found in one sample sequenced in a study of CD8 T cells in Susac syndrome. Random hexamers were used to reverse transcribe an amount of about 0.45 to 1 ug RNA. TCRdb analysed the immunoSEQ multiplex PCR reads with MiXCR anew, one entry per CDR3 protein. The profile shows 45,000 to 60,000 distinct CDR3 sequences, about 92% of them singletons. The sample was CD8+ T cells from PBMCs. Every receptor here comes from a human donor with multiple sclerosis.

This clonotype showed up just a few times. This chain uses TRBV28 with TRBJ2-3, with D possibly called TRBD1 or TRBD2 (6 bases each). Germline CDR1 is MDHEN and CDR2 is SYDVKM. This CDR3 comprises 15 residues. Trimming took off 6 bases at V and 4 bases at J, with 17 bases between the two ends. CDR3 sequence (DNA): TGTGCCAGCAGGAACCCACAGGGAGGCGCAGATACGCAGTATTTT. This codes for CASRNPQGGADTQYF.

The chain joins TRBV9 to TRBJ2-1; 9 bases fit TRBD2. The trim removed 0 bases at V and 8 bases at J, leaving 6 bases unmatched. This CDR3 is 15 amino acids long. Looked up from germline, CDR1 is SGDLS and CDR2 is YYNGEE. This CDR3 is CASSVASGGNDEQFF. CDR3 DNA: TGTGCCAGCAGCGTAGCGAGCGGGGGGAACGATGAGCAGTTCTTC.